The 31 T cell receptor beta chains below were found in one sample sequenced in a study of shared clonotypes between healthy human individuals. The data were produced by immunoSEQ multiplex PCR, yet TCRdb's version contains in-frame clones alone and is incomplete. The sample holds about 700,000 clones; around two thirds are singletons and the top ten take approximately 1.8%. The sample was memory CD4+ T cells sorted from blood. Subset denoted: CD45RA-negative fraction. These receptors came from a woman under 40 in good health.

This clone was seen only a few times. This chain connects TRBV29-1 to TRBJ2-2, with 9 bases identical to TRBD1. Germline V lookup: CDR1 SQVTM, CDR2 ANQGSEA. The CDR3 runs to 13 residues. V shed 6 bases and J 6 bases; nucleotides not matched to a gene: 5. The CDR3 loop reads CSVDRGGSGELFF. Here the CDR3 DNA reads TGCAGCGTCGACAGGGGGGGTTCCGGGGAGCTGTTTTTT.

The chain combines TRBV2 with TRBJ2-3; 10 nucleotides align to TRBD2. Germline V CDR1 and CDR2: SNHLY, FYNNEI. The CDR3 is 13 residues long. V was pared by 8 bases and J by 1 base, with 0 bases of the junction left unmatched. This chain's CDR3 is CASGLAGTDTQYF. CDR3 bases: TGTGCCAGCGGACTAGCGGGCACAGATACGCAGTATTTT. The full variable domain, rest sourced from reference TRBV2 and TRBJ2-3, is EPEVTQTPSHQVTQMGQEVILRCVPISNHLYFYWYRQILGQKVEFLVSFYNNEISEKSEIFDDQFSVERPDGSNFTLKIRSTKLEDSAMYFCASGLAGTDTQYFGPGTRLTVL.

The chain carries TRBV28 and TRBJ1-5, with D perhaps TRBD1 (5 bases). This CDR3 is built from 16 residues. Trimming stripped 6 bases from V and 5 bases from J, with 20 bases between. Germline V gene data show CDR1 as MDHEN and CDR2 as SYDVKM. The chain's CDR3 is CASSSPARVLHQPQHF. DNA for the CDR3: TGTGCCAGCAGCTCCCCGGCCAGGGTATTACATCAGCCCCAGCATTTT. Complete variable domain (other parts from reference TRBV28 and TRBJ1-5): DVKVTQSSRYLVKRTGEKVFLECVQDMDHENMFWYRQDPGLGLRLIYFSYDVKMKEKGDIPEGYSVSREKKERFSLILESASTNQTSMYLCASSSPARVLHQPQHFGDGTRLSIL.

This clone was counted between two and nine times. The rearrangement links TRBV5-1 to TRBJ2-5; D gene uncertain. CDR3 length equals 12 residues. CDR1 SGHRS and CDR2 YFSETQ come from the germline V gene. V was cut by 2 bases and J by 2 bases, with 4 bases left in between. The CDR3 DNA reads as TGCGCCAGCAGCTTCCTACAAGAGACCCAGTACTTC. This encodes CASSFLQETQYF.

V usage is TRBV7-9 and J usage is TRBJ1-2; TRBD1 aligns across 8 bases. The CDR3 is made up of 15 amino acids. The V gene end was trimmed by 4 bases and the J gene end by 4 bases; junction bases not matched to a gene: 8. The germline V gene encodes CDR1 SEHNR and CDR2 FQNEAQ (reference sequence). CDR3 residues: CASSSQGVASYGYTF. CDR3 bases: TGTGCCAGCAGCTCACAGGGGGTTGCGAGCTATGGCTACACCTTC.

This chain joins TRBV7-2 and TRBJ2-7, with D possibly being TRBD2 (5 bases). Germline CDR1 reads SGHTA; CDR2 reads FQGNSA. With 0 bases removed from V and 4 bases from J, the gap between germline ends came to 10 bases. The CDR3 is 14 amino acids. The CDR3 here is CASSLAGGLYEQYF. The CDR3 region has the DNA TGTGCCAGCAGCTTAGCCGGCGGACTTTACGAGCAGTACTTC.

The V and J genes are TRBV30 and TRBJ2-1; 10 bases match TRBD2. The ends lost 8 bases at V and 0 bases at J; junction bases unmatched: 7. Germline CDR1 reads GTSNPN; CDR2 reads SVGIG (reference sequence). The length of the CDR3 is 15 residues. CDR3 sequence reads: CALLGLAHSYNEQFF. The CDR3 nucleotides read TGTGCCCTCCTGGGACTAGCGCACTCCTACAATGAGCAGTTCTTC.

This sequence joins TRBV6-1 and TRBJ1-5; TRBD1 is a possible D gene (6 bases). Germline CDR1 MNHNS, CDR2 SASEGT. The ends were cut back, 7 bases at V and 2 bases at J, with 15 bases in the middle. This CDR3 spans 15 amino acids. CDR3 nucleotides: TGTGCCAGCACCGGGACACTCGGAGGCAATCAGCCCCAGCATTTT. It translates to CASTGTLGGNQPQHF.

As DNA, the CDR3 is TGTGCCAGCAGTGAATGGAACACAGATACGCAGTATTTT. Its translation: CASSEWNTDTQYF. V is TRBV25-1 and J is TRBJ2-3; D gene ambiguous. Germline CDR1 reads MGHDK; CDR2 reads SYGVNS. The CDR3 extends over 13 amino acids. Trimming removed 1 base from V and 2 bases from J, with 4 bases in between. Using reference TRBV25-1 and TRBJ2-3 for the parts outside the CDR3, the full variable domain is EADIYQTPRYLVIGTGKKITLECSQTMGHDKMYWYQQDPGMELHLIHYSYGVNSTEKGDLSSESTVSRIRTEHFPLTLESARPSHTSQYLCASSEWNTDTQYFGPGTRLTVL.

The chain uses TRBV4-1 and TRBJ2-7, with 7 bases identical to TRBD1. Germline V gene sequence: CDR1 MGHRA, CDR2 YSYEKL. The CDR3 is 14 residues long. The V gene end was trimmed by 4 bases and the J gene end by 3 bases; junction bases not matched to a gene: 6. CDR3 coding DNA: TGCGCCAGCAGCCTACGGGACAGATACTACGAGCAGTACTTC. This translates into CASSLRDRYYEQYF.

V is TRBV11-2 and J is TRBJ2-2; D tentatively fits TRBD1 or TRBD2 (5 bases each). The V gene's germline CDR1 is SGHAT and CDR2 FQNNGV. The ends were cut back, 5 bases at V and 6 bases at J, with 16 bases in the middle. The CDR3 runs 15 residues. The CDR3 region is CASSQLGVPPGELFF. The CDR3 nucleotides are TGTGCCAGCAGCCAATTGGGGGTTCCCCCCGGGGAGCTGTTTTTT.

This clone turned up a few times. This chain joins TRBV25-1 and TRBJ2-3, with 9 bases that match TRBD1. CDR3 length: 15 amino acids. In germline, CDR1 is MGHDK, CDR2 SYGVNS. V was pared by 6 bases and J by 4 bases, with 8 bases of the junction left unmatched. The CDR3 spells CASSPGDRVADTQYF. The CDR3 region has the DNA TGTGCCAGCAGCCCAGGGGACAGGGTTGCAGATACGCAGTATTTT.

J is TRBJ2-2 and V is TRBV28; D gene unclear. CDR3 length: 13 amino acids. The germline CDR1 and CDR2 sequences are MDHEN and SYDVKM. Trimming shortened V by 7 bases and J by 7 bases, and 13 bases separated the two germline ends. The CDR3 nucleotides are TGTGCCAGCAAGTTGGGTCGGTACGGGGAGCTGTTTTTT. Translation: CASKLGRYGELFF.

This clone was picked up one time. The CDR3 region is CASNMRRGAPYNEQFF. CDR3 bases: TGTGCCAGCAACATGAGGAGGGGAGCACCCTACAATGAGCAGTTCTTC. The chain couples TRBV27 to TRBJ2-1, with a tentative D call TRBD2 (6 bases). CDR1 and CDR2 (germline): MNHEY, SMNVEV (reference sequence). The CDR3 sequence is 16 residues long. Trimming left V 7 bases short and J 2 bases short, with 18 bases between.

The chain couples TRBV4-1 to TRBJ2-3; either TRBD1 or TRBD2 may supply D (5 bases each). The CDR3 has 14 residues. Germline-derived CDR1 and CDR2 are MGHRA and YSYEKL. V was clipped by 0 bases and J by 8 bases, with 12 bases between them. DNA of the CDR3: TGCGCCAGCAGCCAAGACATCAGGGACGGTACGCAGTATTTT. Translated: CASSQDIRDGTQYF.

The V gene is TRBV10-1, the J gene TRBJ1-2, with D unclear. Germline values: CDR1 WNHNN, CDR2 SYGVQD (reference sequence). Between the trimmed V and J ends, which lost 5 bases and 7 bases, there was a span of 14 bases. There are 13 residues in the CDR3. The CDR3 DNA is TGCGCCAGCAGTCCCGGGCAGGAGGTTGGCTACACCTTC. Translating it yields CASSPGQEVGYTF.

This clone has only a few counts. This rearrangement joins TRBV2 to TRBJ1-2; D possibly corresponds to TRBD1 (5 bases). Germline V gene lookup returns CDR1 SNHLY and CDR2 FYNNEI. This CDR3 is 14 amino acids long. V lost 4 bases and J 0 bases, leaving 9 bases between the germline ends. As DNA, the CDR3 is TGTGCCAGCAGTGCCCAGGGACCTAACTATGGCTACACCTTC. Translating it yields CASSAQGPNYGYTF.

The chain is built from TRBV5-1 and TRBJ2-2, with 10 bases lining up with TRBD2. Per the germline V gene, CDR1 is SGHRS and CDR2 is YFSETQ. The CDR3 has 17 residues. With V trimmed by 0 bases and J by 0 bases, 2 bases remained unmatched. The CDR3 sequence is CASSLVAGGSNTGELFF. CDR3 nucleotides: TGCGCCAGCAGCTTGGTAGCGGGGGGCTCGAACACCGGGGAGCTGTTTTTT.

The V call is TRBV18, the J call TRBJ1-1, with 8 bases fitting TRBD1. Germline values: CDR1 KGHSH, CDR2 LQKENI. CDR3 length: 13 residues. The ends lost 4 bases at V and 6 bases at J; junction bases unmatched: 4. The CDR3 bases are TGTGCCAGCTCACTTACACAGGGGGCTGAAGCTTTCTTT. This codes for CASSLTQGAEAFF.

The gene calls are TRBV28 and TRBJ2-4; maybe TRBD2 (6 bases). Looked up from germline, CDR1 is MDHEN and CDR2 is SYDVKM. CDR3 length equals 14 residues. V lost 5 bases, J lost 3 bases, and 11 bases lay in between. The CDR3 protein is CASSVPGLKNIQYF. CDR3 sequence (DNA): TGTGCCAGCAGTGTACCGGGACTCAAAAACATTCAGTACTTC.

This clone was observed a single time. This rearrangement joins TRBV18 to TRBJ2-7, with D possibly being TRBD1 (5 bases). Germline V gene data show CDR1 as KGHSH and CDR2 as LQKENI. V was shortened by 3 bases and J by 3 bases, with 9 bases between the two germline ends. The CDR3 is 13 residues long. The CDR3 DNA sequence: TGTGCCAGCTCACCTGGGGCAAACTACGAGCAGTACTTC. Translating gives CASSPGANYEQYF. Combining the CDR3 with reference TRBV18 and TRBJ2-7 gives the whole variable domain NAGVMQNPRHLVRRRGQEARLRCSPMKGHSHVYWYRQLPEEGLKFMVYLQKENIIDESGMPKERFSAEFPKEGPSILRIQQVVRGDSAAYFCASSPGANYEQYFGPGTRLTVT.

The rearrangement uses TRBV11-3 and TRBJ2-7, with 9 bases matching TRBD1. CDR1 is SGHNT, CDR2 YENEEA, per germline. V trimming: 5 bases; J trimming: 3 bases; junction bases outside the gene matches: 8. CDR3 size: 15 residues. CDR3 sequence reads: CASSRGQGLLYEQYF. The CDR3 nucleotides are TGTGCCAGCAGCCGGGGACAGGGATTACTCTACGAGCAGTACTTC.

The V call is TRBV28, the J call TRBJ1-5; D is uncertain. The germline V gene has CDR1 MDHEN and CDR2 SYDVKM. The CDR3 is 13 residues long. Between the trimmed V and J ends, which lost 6 bases and 6 bases, there was a span of 12 bases. CDR3 bases: TGTGCCAGCAGCCTCGGCCAGTCTCAGCCCCAGCATTTT. Its protein product is CASSLGQSQPQHF.

This chain links TRBV18 with TRBJ2-7; D assignment may be TRBD1 or TRBD2 (5 bases each). Germline loops: CDR1 KGHSH, CDR2 LQKENI. V shed 2 bases and J shed 4 bases, with 12 bases lying between them. The CDR3 is 14 residues long. Here the CDR3 reads CASSPSAGSYEQYF. CDR3 nucleotides: TGTGCCAGCTCACCATCGGCAGGGAGTTACGAGCAGTACTTC.

This clone was detected a few times. The rearrangement joins TRBV7-6 to TRBJ2-2, with 9 bases that match TRBD2. The CDR3 loop spans 17 amino acids. The germline gives CDR1 SGHVS, CDR2 FNYEAQ. V lost 5 bases to trimming and J lost 0 bases; unmatched junction nucleotides: 7. The CDR3 DNA reads as TGTGCCAGCAGCCTACAAGGGACTAGCTCGAACACCGGGGAGCTGTTTTTT. Amino acid sequence: CASSLQGTSSNTGELFF.

V and J are TRBV10-1 and TRBJ2-6; D unresolved. The length of the CDR3 is 13 residues. V gave up 3 bases and J gave up 8 bases, with 8 bases separating them. The germline gives CDR1 WNHNN, CDR2 SYGVQD (reference sequence). The CDR3 DNA reads as TGCGCCAGCAGTGATCGGTCGACCAACGTCCTGACTTTC. Protein: CASSDRSTNVLTF.

This chain connects TRBV19 to TRBJ1-1; D is unclear. This CDR3 region has 13 residues. Trimming took off 3 bases at V and 1 base at J, with 6 bases between the two ends. Per germline, CDR1 LNHDA and CDR2 SQIVND (reference sequence). The DNA for the CDR3 is TGTGCCAGTAGTATCACGTGGAACACTGAAGCTTTCTTT. It yields the protein CASSITWNTEAFF.

V usage is TRBV11-3 and J usage is TRBJ2-1; the D is unclear. Germline V gives CDR1 SGHNT, CDR2 YENEEA. This CDR3 spans 14 amino acids. V was shortened by 5 bases and J by 5 bases, with 13 bases between the two germline ends. CDR3 residues: CASSLVGGNNEQFF. CDR3 DNA sequence: TGTGCCAGCAGCCTAGTAGGCGGTAACAATGAGCAGTTCTTC.

As to this clone: This same CDR3 is encoded by further DNA sequences in the sample. This chain joins TRBV19 and TRBJ2-7; D unresolved. V gave up 4 bases and J gave up 3 bases, with 4 bases separating them. Germline CDR1 is LNHDA and CDR2 is SQIVND (reference sequence). This CDR3 contains 11 residues. The CDR3 loop is CASSNSYEQYF. CDR3 coding DNA: TGTGCCAGTAGTAACAGCTACGAGCAGTACTTC.

V and J are TRBV7-9 and TRBJ1-2, with a possible D match to TRBD1 (5 bases). Trimming left V 4 bases short and J 5 bases short, with 8 bases between. CDR1 is SEHNR, CDR2 FQNEAQ, per germline (reference sequence). This CDR3 is 12 amino acids long. Here the CDR3 reads CASSSGVYGYTF. In DNA form, the CDR3 reads TGTGCCAGCAGCTCGGGGGTTTATGGCTACACCTTC.

This clone was seen a few times. This CDR3 is also generated by other DNA sequences in the sample. V gene TRBV5-1 combines with J gene TRBJ2-1; no clear D gene. The germline V gene encodes CDR1 SGHRS and CDR2 YFSETQ. V was shortened by 0 bases and J by 0 bases, with 7 bases between the two germline ends. The CDR3 contains 15 residues. CDR3 in amino acids: CASSLDSHSYNEQFF. The CDR3 coding sequence is TGCGCCAGCAGCTTGGACTCACACTCCTACAATGAGCAGTTCTTC.